This note documents a single TCR beta chain sequence. The antigen is not known. The record originates from a study of T cells in tuberculosis. Study at large: CD1B tetramers identified T cells specific for mycobacterial lipid GMM.

Study-wide points: Smaller distances to GMM-specific TCRs suggested their expansion in active tuberculosis. The TCR-beta difference was not significant; alpha differences partly reflected length.

Time point in this sample: new active TB diagnosis, blood taken before or within 7 days of starting treatment. Each donor contributed 85,000 to 100,000 T cells on average, unsorted. Sequencing was performed with immunoSEQ multiplex PCR; in TCRdb, only in-frame clones are kept and a portion is missing. The data show about 34,000 clones, approximately 93% seen once. The CDR3 runs 13 residues. V trimming: 4 bases; J trimming: 12 bases; junction bases outside the gene matches: 11. CDR1 and CDR2 (germline): ENHRY, SYGVKD. The chain carries TRBV10-3 and TRBJ2-7; 8 bases map to TRBD2. The clonotype comes from an adult with tuberculosis. The specimen comprised PBMCs, sampled at tuberculosis diagnosis. The CDR3 coding sequence is TGTGCCATCAGTGGCGATAGCGGGGCGGTCGGGTACTTC. This encodes CAISGDSGAVGYF.